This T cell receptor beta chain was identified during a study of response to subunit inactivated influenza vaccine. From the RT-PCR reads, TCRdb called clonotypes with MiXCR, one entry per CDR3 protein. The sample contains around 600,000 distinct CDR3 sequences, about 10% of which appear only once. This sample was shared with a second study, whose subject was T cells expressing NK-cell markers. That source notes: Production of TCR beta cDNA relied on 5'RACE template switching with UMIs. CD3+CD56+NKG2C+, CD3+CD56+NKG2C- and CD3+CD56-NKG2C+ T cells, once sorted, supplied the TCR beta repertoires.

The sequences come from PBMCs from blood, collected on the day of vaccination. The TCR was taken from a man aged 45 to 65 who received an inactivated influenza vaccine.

For the CDR3, the DNA is TGCGCCAGCAGCCAATCAGGGGAGACCGGGGAGCTGTTTTTT. Protein sequence: CASSQSGETGELFF. This rearrangement joins TRBV4-1 to TRBJ2-2, with D maybe TRBD1 (6 bases). CDR3 length: 14 amino acids. With 2 bases removed from V and 5 bases from J, the gap between germline ends came to 9 bases. Germline CDR1 and CDR2: MGHRA and YSYEKL.